This TCR beta chain was captured by sequencing in a study of shared clonotypes between healthy human individuals. Study results and caveats: The generation probabilities recorded for non-shared clonotypes fell below those of clonotypes shared by all four donors. Naive subsets, compared against memory subsets, generally had larger estimated richness values.

A few counts support this clone. Its matching antigen is unknown. Other DNA sequences from this sample encode an identical CDR3 as well. Profiling relied on immunoSEQ multiplex PCR, and the TCRdb table lists in-frame clones only, not all of them. The sample shows 550,000 to 850,000 clones, roughly 70% of them seen only once. Germline assignment: CDR1 MDHEN and CDR2 SYDVKM. V shed 8 bases, J shed 2 bases, and the junction held 2 bases outside the gene matches. This CDR3 spans 12 amino acids. The sample taken for sequencing was memory CD4+ T cells sorted from blood. Subset given: CD45RA-negative fraction. V gene TRBV28 combines with J gene TRBJ2-5; 7 positions agree with TRBD1. The origin of this receptor is a woman aged 25 to 39 in good health. CDR3 coding DNA: TGTGCCAGCCGACAGGGACAAGAGACCCAGTACTTC. Residues: CASRQGQETQYF.